Below are 16 T cell receptor beta chains sequenced from a single sample in a study of T-cell memory formation after mild COVID-19. TCRdb analysed the 5' RACE reads with MiXCR anew, one entry per CDR3 protein. The sample shows around 420,000 distinct CDR3 sequences, 24% of them seen only once. The source material was PBMCs or a T cell subset sorted from them (not recorded which). The receptors stem from an adult woman who had mild COVID-19 (a few samples of this study predate the infection). Cell type and time point are not known.

The chain is built from TRBV20-1 and TRBJ1-5; D gene ambiguous. Germline V gives CDR1 DFQATT, CDR2 SNEGSKA (reference sequence). The CDR3 length is 13 residues. The V end was cut by 6 bases, the J end by 5 bases, with 14 bases between. CDR3 DNA sequence: TGCAGTGCACGATCGGGGAGGGATCAGCCCCAGCATTTT. Translating it yields CSARSGRDQPQHF.

This clonotype showed up just a few times. The V call is TRBV5-1, the J call TRBJ1-1; the match to TRBD1 covers 9 bases. V dropped 2 bases and J dropped 1; count of bases not matched to a gene: 6. Per germline, CDR1 SGHRS and CDR2 YFSETQ. The CDR3 has 16 amino acids. The CDR3 loop reads CASSFGTGGGNTEAFF. The DNA for the CDR3 is TGCGCCAGCAGCTTTGGCACAGGGGGCGGGAACACTGAAGCTTTCTTT.

This clonotype was counted a few times. The CDR3 region is CAKPGTGDPYEQYF. CDR3 in DNA: TGTGCCAAACCCGGGACAGGGGATCCCTACGAGCAGTACTTC. The rearrangement links TRBV19 to TRBJ2-7; TRBD1 matches at 10 bases. Trimming cost V 10 bases and J 2 bases; bases outside gene matches: 8. The CDR3 consists of 14 residues. Germline V gene sequence: CDR1 LNHDA, CDR2 SQIVND (reference sequence). Together with reference TRBV19 and TRBJ2-7, the CDR3 gives the full variable domain: DGGITQSPKYLFRKEGQNVTLSCEQNLNHDAMYWYRQDPGQGLRLIYYSQIVNDFQKGDIAEGYSVSREKKESFPLTVTSAQKNPTAFYLCAKPGTGDPYEQYFGPGTRLTVT.

This chain connects TRBV5-6 to TRBJ1-1; D is ambiguous. Trimming cost V 3 bases and J 7 bases, with 10 bases left between them. The CDR3 runs to 12 residues. Germline loops: CDR1 SGHDT, CDR2 YYEEEE. The CDR3 protein is CASSWTGNEAFF. The CDR3 DNA is TGTGCCAGCAGCTGGACGGGGAATGAAGCTTTCTTT.

This clonotype came up a few times. The gene calls are TRBV12-3 or TRBV12-4 and TRBJ2-1, with TRBD2 matching over 12 bases. V was pared by 4 bases and J by 5 bases, with 6 bases of the junction left unmatched. CDR3 length: 16 residues. The CDR3 region has the DNA TGTGCCAGCAGTTCCCGGACTAGCGGGGCCAACAATGAGCAGTTCTTC. Amino acid sequence: CASSSRTSGANNEQFF.

A few counts support this clonotype. The V and J genes are TRBV18 and TRBJ1-6, with 7 bases aligning to TRBD1. Germline V gives CDR1 KGHSH, CDR2 LQKENI. The CDR3 has 15 amino acids. V dropped 2 bases and J dropped 10; count of bases not matched to a gene: 8. CDR3 amino acids: CASSPETGNSSPLHF. CDR3 DNA: TGTGCCAGCTCACCAGAGACAGGGAATAGCTCACCCCTCCACTTT.

This clonotype was counted only a few times. This sequence joins TRBV7-2 and TRBJ2-3, with TRBD1 as a possible D gene (6 bases). Germline V gene data show CDR1 as SGHTA and CDR2 as FQGNSA. V lost 3 bases to trimming and J lost 2 bases, with 21 bases between them. CDR3 length equals 18 residues. CDR3 protein: CASSLLTQGSGITDTQYF. The CDR3 DNA reads TGTGCCAGCAGCTTGTTGACGCAGGGGTCTGGTATCACAGATACGCAGTATTTT.

The rearrangement uses TRBV10-3 and TRBJ2-6; 9 nucleotides agree with TRBD1. The CDR3 runs 17 residues. CDR1 and CDR2 from the germline V gene are ENHRY and SYGVKD. With V trimmed by 5 bases and J by 0 bases, 5 bases remained unmatched. DNA for the CDR3: TGTGCCATCAGTACCGGGACAGGGAGCTCTGGGGCCAACGTCCTGACTTTC. The encoded protein is CAISTGTGSSGANVLTF.

This chain links TRBV12-3 or TRBV12-4 with TRBJ2-1, with TRBD1 identical over 10 bases. The CDR3 has 16 residues. V gave up 0 bases and J gave up 7 bases; unmatched junction bases: 6. The CDR3 DNA reads as TGTGCCAGCAGTTTAGCGGACTCGGGACAGGGGAATGAGCAGTTCTTC. It codes for CASSLADSGQGNEQFF.

Regarding this clonotype: Germline and junction disagree at one end, which may indicate a read error. The rearrangement uses TRBV5-1 and TRBJ2-7; D is possibly TRBD1 (5 bases). Germline V CDR1 and CDR2: SGHRS, YFSETQ. This CDR3 is 14 amino acids long. In DNA, the CDR3 is TGCGCCAGCAGACCGGACACTACCAGCTACAAGCAGTACTTC. It encodes CASRPDTTSYKQYF.

The rearrangement joins TRBV14 to TRBJ2-3; maybe TRBD1 (5 bases). The CDR3 spans 13 residues. V lost 8 bases to trimming and J lost 1 base, with 10 bases between them. Germline CDR1 is SGHDN and CDR2 is FVKESK. CDR3 in DNA: TGTGCCAGCGGGATCAGGGGCACAGATACGCAGTATTTT. This sequence encodes CASGIRGTDTQYF.

This clonotype was detected ten times or more. A much larger clonotype is one base distant, so this may be a read error. V gene TRBV9 combines with J gene TRBJ1-1; D remains ambiguous. V gave up 0 bases and J gave up 1 base, with 4 bases separating them. Germline loops: CDR1 SGDLS, CDR2 YYNGEE. CDR3 length: 13 residues. The CDR3 DNA follows: TGTGCCAGCAGCGTAGCGGGGAACACTGAAGCTTTCTTT. Encoded protein: CASSVAGNTEAFF.

In this sample, this clonotype turned up a few times. The rearrangement links TRBV5-1 to TRBJ1-2; D not certain. Trimming shortened V by 6 bases and J by 2 bases, and 17 bases separated the two germline ends. Germline assignment: CDR1 SGHRS and CDR2 YFSETQ. CDR3 length: 15 amino acids. The CDR3 sequence: CASTPSAHVNYGYTF. CDR3 sequence (DNA): TGCGCCAGCACCCCATCGGCGCACGTAAACTATGGCTACACCTTC. Based on the CDR3 plus reference TRBV5-1 and TRBJ1-2, the full variable domain is KAGVTQTPRYLIKTRGQQVTLSCSPISGHRSVSWYQQTPGQGLQFLFEYFSETQRNKGNFPGRFSGRQFSNSRSEMNVSTLELGDSALYLCASTPSAHVNYGYTFGSGTRLTVV.

The chain combines TRBV7-2 with TRBJ2-3, with D unclear. Germline V CDR1 and CDR2: SGHTA, FQGNSA. The CDR3 is 13 amino acids. The germline V and J ends were trimmed by 2 bases and 2 bases, with 5 bases remaining between them. The CDR3 coding sequence is TGTGCCAGCAGCTTAAGGGACACAGATACGCAGTATTTT. Amino acids: CASSLRDTDTQYF.

The V call is TRBV5-1, the J call TRBJ2-7, with 8 bases fitting TRBD1. J gave up 6 bases and V 3 bases, and 5 bases lay outside the gene matches. CDR1 is SGHRS and CDR2 is YFSETQ in the germline V gene. The CDR3 totals 13 residues. The CDR3 nucleotides read TGCGCCAGCAGCTGGACAGGGTTGGGCGAGCAGTACTTC. Translating it yields CASSWTGLGEQYF.

This chain links TRBV6-5 with TRBJ2-5; either TRBD1 or TRBD2 may supply D (5 bases each). From germline, CDR1 is MNHEY and CDR2 SVGAGI. The CDR3 spans 15 residues. V lost 1 base and J 7 bases, leaving 16 bases between the germline ends. The CDR3 sequence: CASSYYGTESGTQYF. In nucleotides, the CDR3 is TGTGCCAGCAGTTACTACGGGACCGAAAGTGGGACCCAGTACTTC.